The clone carrying this TCR beta chain was recorded once. The CDR3 loop spans 14 amino acids. The J segment lost 8 bases and the V segment lost 8 bases, leaving 9 bases of the junction unmatched. Germline values: CDR1 SEHNR, CDR2 FQNEAQ (reference sequence). Per the study methods: Amplifying reference gene primers gave estimates of nucleated cell counts. Repertoires were generated with immunoSEQ multiplex PCR, while TCRdb's copy carries only in-frame clones and drops some. Clone size and V and J calls were adopted from that table, with D and trimming inferred from the DNA. Of fewer than 350,000 clones listed, 80% to 95% were seen once; the top ten hold 2.8%. This entry belongs to a study of blood T cell repertoires in COVID-19. About the study: The United States, Italy and Spain supplied acute and convalescent COVID-19 samples. PBMCs, B-cell-depleted T cells, or T cells were the source of the cDNA or gDNA that made up the material.

Those designated as exposed participants met a COVID-19 case within 2 weeks before study entry. The chain is built from TRBV7-9 and TRBJ1-4; 9 bases match TRBD1. The sequencing sample was made of PBMCs or T cells enriched from blood (not recorded which). The clonotype comes from a man aged 35-49 years who had been exposed to COVID-19. Written as DNA, the CDR3 is TGTGCCAGCGCCAGGTCGGGGACAGGGGAAAAACTGTTTTTT. Protein sequence: CASARSGTGEKLFF.